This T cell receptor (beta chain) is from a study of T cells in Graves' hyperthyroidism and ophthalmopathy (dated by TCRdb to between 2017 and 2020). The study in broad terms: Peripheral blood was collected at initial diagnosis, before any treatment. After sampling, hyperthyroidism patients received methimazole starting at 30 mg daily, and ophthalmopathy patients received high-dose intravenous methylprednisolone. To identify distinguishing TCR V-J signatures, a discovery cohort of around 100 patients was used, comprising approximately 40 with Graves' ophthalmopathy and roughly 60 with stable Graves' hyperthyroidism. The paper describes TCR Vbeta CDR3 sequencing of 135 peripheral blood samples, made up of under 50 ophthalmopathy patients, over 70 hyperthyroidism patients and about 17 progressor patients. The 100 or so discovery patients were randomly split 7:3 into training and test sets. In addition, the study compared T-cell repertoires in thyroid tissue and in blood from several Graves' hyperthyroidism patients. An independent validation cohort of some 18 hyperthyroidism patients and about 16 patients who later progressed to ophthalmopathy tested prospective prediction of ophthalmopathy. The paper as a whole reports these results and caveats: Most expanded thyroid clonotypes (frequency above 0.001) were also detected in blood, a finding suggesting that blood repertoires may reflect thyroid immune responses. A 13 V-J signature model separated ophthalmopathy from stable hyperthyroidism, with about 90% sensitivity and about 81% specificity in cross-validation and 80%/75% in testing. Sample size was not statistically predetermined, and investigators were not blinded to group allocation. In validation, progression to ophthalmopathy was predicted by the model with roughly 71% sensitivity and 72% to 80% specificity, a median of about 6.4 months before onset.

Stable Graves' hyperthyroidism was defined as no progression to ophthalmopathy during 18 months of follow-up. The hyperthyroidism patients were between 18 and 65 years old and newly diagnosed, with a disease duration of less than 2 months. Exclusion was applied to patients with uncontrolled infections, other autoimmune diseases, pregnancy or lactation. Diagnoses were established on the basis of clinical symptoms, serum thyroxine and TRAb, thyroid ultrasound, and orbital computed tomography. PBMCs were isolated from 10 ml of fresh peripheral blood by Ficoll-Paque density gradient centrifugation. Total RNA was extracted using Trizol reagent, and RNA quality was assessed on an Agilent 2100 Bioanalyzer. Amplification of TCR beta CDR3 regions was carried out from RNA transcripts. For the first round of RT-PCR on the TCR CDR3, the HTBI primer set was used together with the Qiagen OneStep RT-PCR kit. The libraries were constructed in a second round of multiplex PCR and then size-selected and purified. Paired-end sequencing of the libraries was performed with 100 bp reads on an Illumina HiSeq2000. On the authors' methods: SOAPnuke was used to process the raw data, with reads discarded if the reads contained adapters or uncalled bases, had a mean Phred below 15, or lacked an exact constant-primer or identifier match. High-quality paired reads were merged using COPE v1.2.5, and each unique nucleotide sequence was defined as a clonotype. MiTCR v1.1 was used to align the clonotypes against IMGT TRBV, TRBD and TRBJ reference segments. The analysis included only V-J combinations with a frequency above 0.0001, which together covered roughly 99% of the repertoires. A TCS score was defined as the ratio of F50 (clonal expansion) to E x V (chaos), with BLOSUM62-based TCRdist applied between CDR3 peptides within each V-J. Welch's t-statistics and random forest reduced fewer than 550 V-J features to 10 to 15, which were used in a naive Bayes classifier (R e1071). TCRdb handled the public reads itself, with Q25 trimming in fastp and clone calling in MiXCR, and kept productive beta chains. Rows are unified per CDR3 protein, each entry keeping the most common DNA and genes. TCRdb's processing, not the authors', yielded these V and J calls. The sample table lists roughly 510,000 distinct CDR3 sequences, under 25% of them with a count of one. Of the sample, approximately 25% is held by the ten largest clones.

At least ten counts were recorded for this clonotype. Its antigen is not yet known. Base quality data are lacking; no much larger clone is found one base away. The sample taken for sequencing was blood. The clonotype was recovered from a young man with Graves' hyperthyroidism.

At the DNA level, the sequence is TGTGCCAGCGCTGGAGATGGCTATGGCTACACCTTC. The encoded protein is CASAGDGYGYTF. The sequence joins TRBV5-5 to TRBJ1-2; the D segment cannot be called with confidence. The CDR3, from cysteine to phenylalanine, totals 12 residues. The sequence is cut down to CDR3 DNA, 36 bases in frame from base 1. The germline V gene (reference sequence) sets CDR1 to SGHKS and CDR2 to YYEKEE. V was cut back by 7 bases and J by 4 bases, leaving a gap of 11 bases between them. The CDR3, completed at both ends by the reference TRBV5-5 and TRBJ1-2 genes, gives the full variable domain DAGVTQSPTHLIKTRGQQVTLRCSPISGHKSVSWYQQVLGQGPQFIFQYYEKEERGRGNFPDRFSARQFPNYSSELNVNALLLGDSALYLCASAGDGYGYTFGSGTRLTVV.